The text below deals with one T cell receptor beta chain. The target antigen is unknown. These data come from a study of response to subunit inactivated influenza vaccine. Overall study findings and caveats: Seasonal influenza vaccination, on each occasion, was suggested by the authors to recruit few new T cells.

TCRdb passed the RT-PCR reads through MiXCR, listing each CDR3 protein once. The repertoire includes under 800,000 distinct CDR3 sequences, about 15% of them detected once, and approximately 7% sits in the top ten. V lost 0 bases to trimming and J lost 8 bases, with 20 bases between them. The CDR3 is made up of 16 amino acids. The germline V gene encodes CDR1 SQVTM and CDR2 ANQGSEA. V and J are TRBV29-1 and TRBJ2-1; possibly TRBD1 for D (7 bases). This sequence originates from a man over 45 who received an inactivated influenza vaccine. The sample here was PBMCs from blood, taken around 15 days before vaccination. The CDR3 is CSVEEIRQGLFDEQFF. CDR3 DNA sequence: TGCAGCGTTGAAGAAATCAGACAGGGACTTTTCGATGAGCAGTTCTTC.